Given below is one TCR beta chain in context. This clone's antigen is unknown. Per-nucleotide qualities are absent, and no much larger clonotype sits a single base away. This sample is drawn from a study of blood T cell repertoires in COVID-19 (dated by TCRdb to 2019 to 2021). Notes on the research overall: Samples covering the acute and convalescent phases of COVID-19 were provided by collaborators in the United States, Italy and Spain. The prospective study material was composed of cDNA or gDNA derived from T cells, B-cell-depleted T cells, or PBMCs. The dataset comprised deeply sampled blood TCRbeta repertoires from subjects exposed to, actively infected with, or recovered from COVID-19. A freely available public database, intended as a resource for researchers studying the immune response to SARS-CoV-2, is where the repertoires were released. Samples were obtained from the ongoing ImmuneRACE study (first 160 participants) and from about 1,300 subjects provided by 6 global collaborators. A de-identified subject ID, COVID-19 status, age in years and sex were almost always included in the sample metadata. Where available, HLA class I and class II types were taken from metadata supplied by the sample provider and were not determined by assay-based typing.

V is trimmed back by 5 bases and J by 1 base, and the junction contains 7 bases that no gene match accounts for. CDR3 length: 15 amino acids, cysteine to phenylalanine. Of the read, only the CDR3 DNA is kept; its 45 bases are in frame from base 1. CDR1 is given as MGHRA and CDR2 as YSYEKL, both from the germline V gene. Beyond this particular receptor, the publication reports: How much clinical and demographic metadata was included differed by source and by participant, and the metadata was provided uncurated.

TCRbeta CDR3 regions were amplified from genomic DNA using the immunoSEQ Assay, a bias-controlled multiplex PCR. The source study handled its data this way. Within the assay, amplification of reference gene primers was used to estimate how many nucleated cells each sample contained. To quantify the absolute abundance of each unique TCRbeta CDR3 rearrangement, sequence reads were collapsed and filtered. Productive Simpson clonality was computed per sample as the square root of Simpson's diversity index over productive rearrangements. What TCRdb holds here is the immuneACCESS table cut down to in-frame rearrangements. Part of the clones is not present; checked against another copy, under half of the missing clones reflect an unresolved V gene, and the others are unexplained. V and J calls plus clone size are reproduced from that table; the DNA served to infer D and trimming. The sample table holds a few hundred thousand clones, of which roughly 86% were seen once. Jointly, the top ten make up 1.5% to 2% of the sample.

Participants in the prospective study were aged roughly 18 to 89 years, lived in some 24 United States geographic areas, and enrolled through a virtual design. In the prospective study, participants were assigned to cohorts based on the clinical history participants reported in a screening survey and a study questionnaire. For ImmuneRACE Cohort 3, a participant was defined as recovered based on two consecutive negative NP/OP PCR tests, clearance by a healthcare professional, or resolution of symptoms. Mobile phlebotomists in the prospective study collected whole blood, serum and a nasopharyngeal or oropharyngeal swab from every participant. Prospective study participants could optionally give additional blood draws and questionnaires over an approximately 2-month period. Before DNA extraction, prospective study blood samples were shipped either frozen or at room temperature.

Here the chain combines TRBV4-1 and TRBJ1-1; the central 7 bases match TRBD1. This sequence was found in a woman aged 55-70 years who had recovered from COVID-19. Material for sequencing was PBMCs or T cells enriched from blood (not recorded which). The CDR3 amino acid sequence is: CASSKSGTENTEAFF. Here is the DNA: TGCGCCAGCAGCAAATCCGGGACAGAGAACACTGAAGCTTTCTTT.